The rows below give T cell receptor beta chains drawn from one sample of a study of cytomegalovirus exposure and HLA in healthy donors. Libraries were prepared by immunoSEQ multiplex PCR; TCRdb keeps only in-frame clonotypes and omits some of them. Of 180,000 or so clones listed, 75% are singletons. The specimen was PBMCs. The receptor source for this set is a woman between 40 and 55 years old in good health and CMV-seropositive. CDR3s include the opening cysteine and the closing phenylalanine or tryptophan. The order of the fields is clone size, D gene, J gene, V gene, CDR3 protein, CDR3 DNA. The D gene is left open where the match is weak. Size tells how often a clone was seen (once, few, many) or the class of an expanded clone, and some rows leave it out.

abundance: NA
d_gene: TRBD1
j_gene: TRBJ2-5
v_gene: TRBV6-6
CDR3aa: CASSYGTGGGETQYF
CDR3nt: TGTGCCAGCAGTTACGGGACAGGGGGCGGAGAGACCCAGTACTTC

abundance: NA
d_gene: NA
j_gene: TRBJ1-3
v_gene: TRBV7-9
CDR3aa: CASSDGGDTIYF
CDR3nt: TGTGCCAGCAGCGATGGAGGGGACACCATATATTTT

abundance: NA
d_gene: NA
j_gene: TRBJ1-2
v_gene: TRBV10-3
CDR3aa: CAISATATYGYTF
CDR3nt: TGTGCCATCAGTGCAACAGCTACCTATGGCTACACCTTC

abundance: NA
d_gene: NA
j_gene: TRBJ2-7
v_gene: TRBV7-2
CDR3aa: CASSSYSYEQYF
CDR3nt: TGTGCCAGCAGTTCCTACTCCTACGAGCAGTACTTC

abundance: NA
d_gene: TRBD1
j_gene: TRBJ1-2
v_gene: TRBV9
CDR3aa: CASSIPMTGTKPNYGYTF
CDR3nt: TGTGCCAGCAGCATACCGATGACAGGGACGAAACCTAACTATGGCTACACCTTC

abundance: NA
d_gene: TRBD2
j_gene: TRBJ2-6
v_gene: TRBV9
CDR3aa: CASSAVAGTGANVLTF
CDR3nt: TGTGCCAGCAGCGCCGTAGCGGGAACTGGGGCCAACGTCCTGACTTTC

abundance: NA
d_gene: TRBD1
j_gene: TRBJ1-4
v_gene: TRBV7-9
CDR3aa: CASSLGQDNEKLFF
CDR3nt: TGTGCCAGCAGCCTGGGACAGGATAATGAAAAACTGTTTTTT

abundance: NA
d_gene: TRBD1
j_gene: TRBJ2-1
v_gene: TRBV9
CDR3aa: CASSGNRDRQFF
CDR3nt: TGTGCCAGCAGCGGCAACCGGGACAGGCAGTTCTTC

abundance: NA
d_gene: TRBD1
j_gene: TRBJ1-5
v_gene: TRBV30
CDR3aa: CAWSVPGTASNQPQHF
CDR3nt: TGTGCCTGGAGTGTACCCGGGACAGCTAGCAATCAGCCCCAGCATTTT

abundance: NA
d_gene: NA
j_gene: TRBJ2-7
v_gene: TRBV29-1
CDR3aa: CSVEDQGRGEEQYF
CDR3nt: TGCAGCGTTGAAGATCAGGGCAGGGGGGAGGAGCAGTACTTC

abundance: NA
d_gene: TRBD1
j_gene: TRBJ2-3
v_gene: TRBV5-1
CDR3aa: CASSFGTGRYSTDTQYF
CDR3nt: TGCGCCAGCAGCTTCGGGACAGGCCGATATAGCACAGATACGCAGTATTTT

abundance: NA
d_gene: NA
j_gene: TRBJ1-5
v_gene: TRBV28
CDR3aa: CASRKGPALEPQHF
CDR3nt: TGTGCCAGCAGGAAAGGGCCAGCACTAGAGCCCCAGCATTTT

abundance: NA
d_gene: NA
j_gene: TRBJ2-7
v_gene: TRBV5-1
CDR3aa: CASGLGQESYEQYF
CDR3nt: TGCGCCAGCGGTTTGGGGCAGGAATCCTACGAGCAGTACTTC

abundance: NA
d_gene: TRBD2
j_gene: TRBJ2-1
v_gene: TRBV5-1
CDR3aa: CASSLVLAGGSNEQFF
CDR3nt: TGCGCCAGCAGCTTGGTTCTGGCGGGAGGTAGCAATGAGCAGTTCTTC

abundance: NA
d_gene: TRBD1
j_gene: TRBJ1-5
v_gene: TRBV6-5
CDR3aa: CASSYRGQSNQPQHF
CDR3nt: TGTGCCAGCAGTTACAGGGGACAGAGCAATCAGCCCCAGCATTTT

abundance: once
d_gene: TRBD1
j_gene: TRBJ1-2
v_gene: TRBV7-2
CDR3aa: CASSLWAQGPGYGYTF
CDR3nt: TGTGCCAGCAGCCTATGGGCACAGGGGCCTGGCTATGGCTACACCTTC

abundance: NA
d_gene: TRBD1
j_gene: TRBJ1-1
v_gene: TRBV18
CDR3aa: CASSPRDSEAEAFF
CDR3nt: TGTGCCAGCTCACCTAGGGACAGTGAAGCTGAAGCTTTCTTT

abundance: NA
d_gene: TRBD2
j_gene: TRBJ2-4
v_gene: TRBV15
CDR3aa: CATSRGGGRNIQYF
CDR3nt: TGTGCCACCAGCAGAGGGGGCGGGAGAAACATTCAGTACTTC

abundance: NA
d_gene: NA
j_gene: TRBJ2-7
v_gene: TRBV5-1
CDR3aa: CASSLDGRGYEQYF
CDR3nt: TGCGCCAGCAGCTTGGACGGGAGAGGTTACGAGCAGTACTTC

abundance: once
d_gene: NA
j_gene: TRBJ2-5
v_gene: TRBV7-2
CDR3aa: CASSFRFETQYF
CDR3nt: TGTGCCAGCAGCTTCAGGTTTGAGACCCAGTACTTC

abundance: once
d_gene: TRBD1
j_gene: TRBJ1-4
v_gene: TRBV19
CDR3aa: CASSRRQGIREKLFF
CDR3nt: TGTGCCAGTAGTAGGCGACAGGGGATAAGGGAAAAACTGTTTTTT

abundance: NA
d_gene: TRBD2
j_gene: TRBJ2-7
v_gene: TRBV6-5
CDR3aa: CASSSWTSGRYEQYF
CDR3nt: TGTGCCAGCAGTTCCTGGACTAGCGGGAGATACGAGCAGTACTTC

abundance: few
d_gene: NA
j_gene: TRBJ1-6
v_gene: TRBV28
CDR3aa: CASSPGQINSPLHF
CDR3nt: TGTGCCAGCAGCCCCGGACAGATCAATTCACCCCTCCACTTT

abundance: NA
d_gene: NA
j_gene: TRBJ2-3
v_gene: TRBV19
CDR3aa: CASSIPHQSTDTQYF
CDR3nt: TGTGCCAGTAGTATCCCCCATCAAAGCACAGATACGCAGTATTTT

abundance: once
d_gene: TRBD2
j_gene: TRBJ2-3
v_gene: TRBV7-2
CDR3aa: CASSLFPAGEGADTQYF
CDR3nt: TGTGCCAGCAGCTTATTCCCAGCGGGAGAAGGGGCAGATACGCAGTATTTT

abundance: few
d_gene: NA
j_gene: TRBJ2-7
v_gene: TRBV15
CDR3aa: CATSTTGEEAYEQYF
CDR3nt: TGTGCCACCAGCACAACAGGGGAGGAAGCCTACGAGCAGTACTTC

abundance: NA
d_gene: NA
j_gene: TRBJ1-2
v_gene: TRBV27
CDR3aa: CASSFPSGRGYTF
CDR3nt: TGTGCCAGCAGTTTTCCATCTGGGAGGGGCTACACCTTC

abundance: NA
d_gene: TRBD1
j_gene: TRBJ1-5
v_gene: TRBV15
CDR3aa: CATSRDRGQPQHF
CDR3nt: TGTGCCACCAGCAGGGACAGGGGACAGCCCCAGCATTTT

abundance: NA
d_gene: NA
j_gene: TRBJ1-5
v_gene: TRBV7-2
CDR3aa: CASSNQQGKDQPQHF
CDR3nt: TGTGCCAGCAGCAACCAACAGGGAAAAGATCAGCCCCAGCATTTT

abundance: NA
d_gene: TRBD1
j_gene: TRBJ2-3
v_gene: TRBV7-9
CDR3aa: CASDRARDTQYF
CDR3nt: TGTGCCAGCGACAGGGCGAGGGATACGCAGTATTTT

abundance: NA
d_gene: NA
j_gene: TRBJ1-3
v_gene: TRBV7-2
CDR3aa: CASSLVYGGDSSSGNTIYF
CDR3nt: TGTGCCAGCAGCTTAGTTTACGGGGGAGACTCAAGCTCTGGAAACACCATATATTTT

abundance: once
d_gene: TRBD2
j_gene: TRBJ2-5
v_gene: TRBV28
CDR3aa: CASSLGGEETQYF
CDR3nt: TGTGCCAGCAGTTTGGGGGGGGAAGAGACCCAGTACTTC

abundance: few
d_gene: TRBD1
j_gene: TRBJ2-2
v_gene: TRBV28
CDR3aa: CASSLKLRTGATGELFF
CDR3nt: TGTGCCAGCAGCCTTAAATTGAGGACAGGGGCCACCGGGGAGCTGTTTTTT

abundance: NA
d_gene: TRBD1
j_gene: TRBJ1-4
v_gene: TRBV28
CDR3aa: CASSPLLGRGHEKLFF
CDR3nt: TGTGCCAGCAGTCCCCTCCTCGGCAGGGGGCACGAAAAACTGTTTTTT

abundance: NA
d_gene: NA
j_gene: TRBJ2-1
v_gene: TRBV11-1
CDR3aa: CASSSSVSEQFF
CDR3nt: TGTGCCAGCAGCTCTAGCGTGAGTGAGCAGTTCTTC

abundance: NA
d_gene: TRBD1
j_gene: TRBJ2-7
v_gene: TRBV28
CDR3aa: CASRSDRGPDEQYF
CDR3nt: TGTGCCAGCAGATCAGACAGGGGGCCCGACGAGCAGTACTTC

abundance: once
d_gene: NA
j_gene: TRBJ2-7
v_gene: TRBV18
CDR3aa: CASSPSDSRRYEQYF
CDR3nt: TGTGCCAGCTCACCGTCCGACAGTCGGCGGTACGAGCAGTACTTC

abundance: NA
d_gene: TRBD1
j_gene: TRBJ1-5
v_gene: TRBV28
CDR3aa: CASSPGDSGNQPQHF
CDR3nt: TGTGCCAGCAGTCCGGGGGACAGTGGGAATCAGCCCCAGCATTTT

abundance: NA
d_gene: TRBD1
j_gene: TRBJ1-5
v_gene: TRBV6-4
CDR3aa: CASTGPAGGCQPQHF
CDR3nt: TGTGCCAGCACCGGACCGGCAGGGGGCTGTCAGCCCCAGCATTTT

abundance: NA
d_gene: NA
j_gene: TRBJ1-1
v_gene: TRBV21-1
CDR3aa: CASSNVPGQGPRTIEAFF
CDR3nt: TGTGCCAGCAGCAACGTCCCGGGACAGGGACCAAGAACAATTGAAGCTTTCTTT

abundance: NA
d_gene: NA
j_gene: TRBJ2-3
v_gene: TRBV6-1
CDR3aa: CACSDARLARTDTQYF
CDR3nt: TGTGCCTGCAGTGATGCACGGCTAGCAAGGACAGATACGCAGTATTTT

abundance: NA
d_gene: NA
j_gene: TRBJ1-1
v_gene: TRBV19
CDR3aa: CASSILDSNTEAFF
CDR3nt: TGTGCCAGTAGTATCCTGGACTCGAACACTGAAGCTTTCTTT

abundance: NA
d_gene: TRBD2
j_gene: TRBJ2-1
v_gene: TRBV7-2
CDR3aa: CASSWTSGTTNNEQFF
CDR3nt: TGTGCCAGCAGCTGGACTAGCGGGACTACTAACAATGAGCAGTTCTTC

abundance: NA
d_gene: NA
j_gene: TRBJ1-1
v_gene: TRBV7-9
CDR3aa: CASSLATGGNTEAFF
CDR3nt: TGTGCCAGCAGCTTAGCGACAGGAGGGAACACTGAAGCTTTCTTT

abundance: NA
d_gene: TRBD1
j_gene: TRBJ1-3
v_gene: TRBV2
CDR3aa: CASSVQGITGNTIYF
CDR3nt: TGTGCCAGCAGTGTACAGGGGATCACTGGAAACACCATATATTTT

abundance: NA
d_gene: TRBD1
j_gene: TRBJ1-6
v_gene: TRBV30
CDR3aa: CAWTSGQSNSPLHF
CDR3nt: TGTGCCTGGACATCGGGACAGAGTAATTCACCCCTCCACTTT

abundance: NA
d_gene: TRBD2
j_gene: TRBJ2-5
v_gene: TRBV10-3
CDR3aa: CAISELAGGKETQYF
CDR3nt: TGTGCCATCAGTGAGCTAGCGGGAGGGAAAGAGACCCAGTACTTC

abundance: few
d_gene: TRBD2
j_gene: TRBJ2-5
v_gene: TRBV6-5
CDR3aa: CASSYGTSGRETQYF
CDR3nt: TGTGCCAGCAGTTACGGGACTAGCGGGAGAGAGACCCAGTACTTC

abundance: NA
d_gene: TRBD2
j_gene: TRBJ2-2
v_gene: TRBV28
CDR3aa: CASSLESSSGINTGELFF
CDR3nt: TGTGCCAGCAGTTTAGAGTCCTCTAGCGGGATTAACACCGGGGAGCTGTTTTTT